This T cell receptor beta chain originates from a study of T-cell reconstitution after alpha-beta-depleted transplantation in children. Whole-study findings and limits: Alpha-beta T cells about two months after transplant reportedly derived from several hundred expanded graft clones. Surviving recipient T cells and thymic progenitors underlay high day-60 TCRbeta diversity in some patients.

Preparation of the TCRbeta library involved a method that used unique molecular identifiers. TCRdb used MiXCR to reprocess the PCR reads, holding one entry per CDR3 protein. This sample has 280,000 or so distinct CDR3 sequences, with 11% found just once. The V gene's germline CDR1 is DFQATT and CDR2 SNEGSKA (reference sequence). The CDR3 spans 14 residues. V lost 5 bases and J lost 1; bases outside the gene matches: 4. This clonotype was counted many times. Its antigen is still unknown. V and J are TRBV20-1 and TRBJ1-1, with 10 bases identical to TRBD1. This TCR derives from a male patient aged 2-10 years who had a stem cell transplant for chronic granulomatous disease, so the T cells may come from the graft donor. The sample in question was peripheral blood, obtained 180 days after TCRalphabeta/CD19-depleted stem cell transplant. For the CDR3, the DNA is TGCAGTGCTTACGACAGGGGGCGGAACACTGAAGCTTTCTTT. Protein: CSAYDRGRNTEAFF.